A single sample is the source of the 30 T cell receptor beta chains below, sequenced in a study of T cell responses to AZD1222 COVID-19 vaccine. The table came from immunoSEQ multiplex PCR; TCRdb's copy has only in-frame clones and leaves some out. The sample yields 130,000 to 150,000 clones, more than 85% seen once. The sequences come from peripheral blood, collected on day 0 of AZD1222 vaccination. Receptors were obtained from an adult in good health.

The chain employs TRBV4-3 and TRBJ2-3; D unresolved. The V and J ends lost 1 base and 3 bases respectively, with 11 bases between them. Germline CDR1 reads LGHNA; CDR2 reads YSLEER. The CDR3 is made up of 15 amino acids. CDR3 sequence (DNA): TGCGCCAGCAGCCAAGCGGTATGGGGAACAGATACGCAGTATTTT. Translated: CASSQAVWGTDTQYF.

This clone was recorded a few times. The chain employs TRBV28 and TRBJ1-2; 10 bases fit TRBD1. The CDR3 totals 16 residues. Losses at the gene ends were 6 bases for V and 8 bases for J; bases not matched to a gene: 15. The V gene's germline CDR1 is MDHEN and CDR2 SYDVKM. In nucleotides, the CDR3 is TGTGCCAGCAGCAGGTCTGGTGGACAGGGGGATCTCGGCTACACCTTC. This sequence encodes CASSRSGGQGDLGYTF.

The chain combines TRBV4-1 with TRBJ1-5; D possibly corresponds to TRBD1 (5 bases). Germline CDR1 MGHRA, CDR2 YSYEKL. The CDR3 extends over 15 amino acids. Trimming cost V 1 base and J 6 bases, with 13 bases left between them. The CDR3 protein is CASSQAVEGPQPQHF. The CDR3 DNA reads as TGCGCCAGCAGCCAAGCCGTTGAGGGGCCTCAGCCCCAGCATTTT.

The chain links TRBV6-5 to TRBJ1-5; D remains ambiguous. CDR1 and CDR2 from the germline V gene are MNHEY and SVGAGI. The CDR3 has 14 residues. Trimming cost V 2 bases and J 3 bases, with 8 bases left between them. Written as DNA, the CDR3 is TGTGCCAGCAGTTACAGAGCCCTCAATCAGCCCCAGCATTTT. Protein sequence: CASSYRALNQPQHF.

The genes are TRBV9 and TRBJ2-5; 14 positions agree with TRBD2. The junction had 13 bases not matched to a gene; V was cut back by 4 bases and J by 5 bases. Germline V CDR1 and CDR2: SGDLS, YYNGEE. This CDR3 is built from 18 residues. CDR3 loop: CASSMTSGGAESHETQYF. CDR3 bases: TGTGCCAGCAGCATGACTAGCGGGGGGGCCGAAAGCCATGAGACCCAGTACTTC.

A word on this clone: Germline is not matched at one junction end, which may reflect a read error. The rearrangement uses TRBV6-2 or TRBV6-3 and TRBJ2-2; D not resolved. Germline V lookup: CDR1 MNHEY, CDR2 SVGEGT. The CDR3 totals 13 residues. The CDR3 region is CATSRGNTGELFF. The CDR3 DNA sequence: TGTGCCACCAGTCGAGGGAACACCGGGGAGCTGTTTTTT.

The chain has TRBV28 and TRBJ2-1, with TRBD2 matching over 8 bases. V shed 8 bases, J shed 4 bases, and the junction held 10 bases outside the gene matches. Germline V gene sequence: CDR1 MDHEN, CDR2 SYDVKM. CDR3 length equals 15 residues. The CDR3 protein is CASQPGRGEYNEQFF. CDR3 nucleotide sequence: TGTGCCAGCCAACCGGGGCGGGGGGAATACAATGAGCAGTTCTTC.

The CDR3: CASSLGRTSGANVLTF. The CDR3 DNA reads TGTGCCAGCAGCTTAGGTCGGACCTCTGGGGCCAACGTCCTGACTTTC. The V gene is TRBV7-3, the J gene TRBJ2-6; no clear D. Germline CDR1 and CDR2: SGHTA and FQGTGA. This CDR3 has 16 residues. The V gene lost 2 bases and the J gene lost 0 bases, with 8 bases spanning the gap.

CDR3 sequence: CATSDYRGRGYTF. The CDR3 DNA reads as TGTGCCACCAGTGATTACAGGGGTAGGGGCTACACCTTC. The V gene is TRBV24-1, the J gene TRBJ1-2; TRBD1 matches at 7 bases. Germline CDR1 reads KGHDR; CDR2 reads SFDVKD. The CDR3 runs 13 residues. Trimming at V came to 2 bases and at J to 8 bases, leaving 4 bases not matched to a gene.

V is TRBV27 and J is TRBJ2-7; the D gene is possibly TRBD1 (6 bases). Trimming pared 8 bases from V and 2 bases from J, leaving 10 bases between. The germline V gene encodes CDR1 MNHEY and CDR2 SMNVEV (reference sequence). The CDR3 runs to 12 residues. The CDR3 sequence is CASGGATYEQYF. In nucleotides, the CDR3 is TGTGCCAGCGGGGGCGCAACCTACGAGCAGTACTTC.

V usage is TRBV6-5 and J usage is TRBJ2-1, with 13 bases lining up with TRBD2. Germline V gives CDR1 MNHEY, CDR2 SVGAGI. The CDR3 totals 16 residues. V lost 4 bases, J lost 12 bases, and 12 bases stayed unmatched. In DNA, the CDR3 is TGTGCCAGCAGTTCCCTACCCACTAGCGGGAGGGCCCGGCAGTTCTTC. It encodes CASSSLPTSGRARQFF.

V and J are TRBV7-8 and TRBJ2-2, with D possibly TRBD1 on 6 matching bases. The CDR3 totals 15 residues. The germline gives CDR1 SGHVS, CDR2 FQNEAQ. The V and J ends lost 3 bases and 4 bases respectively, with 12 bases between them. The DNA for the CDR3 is TGTGCCAGCAGCTTCAGCGTGACAGGCACCGGGGAGCTGTTTTTT. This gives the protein CASSFSVTGTGELFF.

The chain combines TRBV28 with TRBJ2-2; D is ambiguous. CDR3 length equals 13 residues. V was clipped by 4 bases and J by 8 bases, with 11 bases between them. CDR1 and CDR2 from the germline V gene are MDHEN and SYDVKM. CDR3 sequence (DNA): TGTGCCAGCAGTTCACCGGTCCCGGGGGAGCTGTTTTTT. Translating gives CASSSPVPGELFF.

CDR3 bases: TGTGCCAGCAGCTTGGAGTCAGTTGGCTATGGCTACACCTTC. This gives the protein CASSLESVGYGYTF. V and J are TRBV5-4 and TRBJ1-2; D not certain. The V gene's germline CDR1 is SGHNT and CDR2 YYREEE (reference sequence). The CDR3 is 14 amino acids. V dropped 0 bases and J dropped 4 bases, with 10 bases sitting between them.

This CDR3 reads CASSWQDRVSGYTF. DNA for the CDR3: TGTGCCAGCAGCTGGCAAGACAGGGTGTCTGGCTACACCTTC. V usage is TRBV5-6 and J usage is TRBJ1-2; 7 positions agree with TRBD1. V lost 3 bases and J lost 7; bases outside the gene matches: 9. The CDR3 consists of 14 residues. Germline V gene data show CDR1 as SGHDT and CDR2 as YYEEEE. The full variable domain, completed using reference TRBV5-6 and TRBJ1-2, is DAGVTQSPTHLIKTRGQQVTLRCSPKSGHDTVSWYQQALGQGPQFIFQYYEEEERQRGNFPDRFSGHQFPNYSSELNVNALLLGDSALYLCASSWQDRVSGYTFGSGTRLTVV.

CDR3 loop: CASSSDQATDTQYF. For the CDR3, the DNA is TGCGCCAGCAGCTCGGACCAGGCCACAGATACGCAGTATTTT. The chain is built from TRBV5-1 and TRBJ2-3; D not certain. The germline V gene has CDR1 SGHRS and CDR2 YFSETQ. The CDR3 is 14 amino acids. V was cut by 3 bases and J by 2 bases, with 10 bases left in between.

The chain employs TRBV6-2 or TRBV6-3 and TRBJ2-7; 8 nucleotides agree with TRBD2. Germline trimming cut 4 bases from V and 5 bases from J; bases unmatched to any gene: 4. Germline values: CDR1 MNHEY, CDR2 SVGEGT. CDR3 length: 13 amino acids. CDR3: CASSWVAGHEQYF. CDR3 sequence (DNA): TGTGCCAGCAGTTGGGTAGCGGGACACGAGCAGTACTTC.

For the CDR3, the DNA is TGTGCCAGCAGCCCCGTCGGGGTCGGGATGAACTATGGCTACACCTTC. Its translation: CASSPVGVGMNYGYTF. This chain uses TRBV4-2 with TRBJ1-2; D not resolved. The V gene's germline CDR1 is LGHNA and CDR2 YNFKEQ. Trimming pared 4 bases from V and 2 bases from J, leaving 17 bases between. The CDR3 length is 16 residues.

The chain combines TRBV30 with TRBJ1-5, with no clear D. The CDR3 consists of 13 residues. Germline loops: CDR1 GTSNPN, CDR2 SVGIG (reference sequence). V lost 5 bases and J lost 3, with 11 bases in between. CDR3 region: CAWAREANQPQHF. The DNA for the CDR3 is TGTGCCTGGGCCAGAGAGGCCAATCAGCCCCAGCATTTT.

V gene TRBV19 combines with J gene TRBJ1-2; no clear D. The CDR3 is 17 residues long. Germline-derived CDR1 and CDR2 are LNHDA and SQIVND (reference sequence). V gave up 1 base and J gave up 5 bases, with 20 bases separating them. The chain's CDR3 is CASSIASNVGEKYGYTF. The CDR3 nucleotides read TGTGCCAGTAGTATAGCCAGCAACGTCGGGGAGAAGTATGGCTACACCTTC.

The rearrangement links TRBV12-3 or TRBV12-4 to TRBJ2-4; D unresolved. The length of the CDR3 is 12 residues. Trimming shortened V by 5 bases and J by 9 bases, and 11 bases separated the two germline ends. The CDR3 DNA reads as TGTGCCAGCAGTCCGGGCCGAGGCATTCAGTACTTC. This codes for CASSPGRGIQYF.

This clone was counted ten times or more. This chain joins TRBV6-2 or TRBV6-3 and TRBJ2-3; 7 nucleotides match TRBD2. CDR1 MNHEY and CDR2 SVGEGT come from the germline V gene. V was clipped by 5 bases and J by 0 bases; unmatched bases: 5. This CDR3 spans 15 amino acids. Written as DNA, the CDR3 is TGTGCCAGCAGTGGCGGGGACTATAGCACAGATACGCAGTATTTT. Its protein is CASSGGDYSTDTQYF.

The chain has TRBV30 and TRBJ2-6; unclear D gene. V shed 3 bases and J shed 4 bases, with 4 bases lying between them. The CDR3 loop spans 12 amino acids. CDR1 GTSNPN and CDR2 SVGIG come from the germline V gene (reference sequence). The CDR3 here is CAWSSGANVLTF. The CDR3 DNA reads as TGTGCCTGGAGCTCAGGGGCCAACGTCCTGACTTTC.

The CDR3 DNA is TGTGCCAGCAGCTTCTCCGGGACAGGGCTATCCGATGAGCAGTTCTTC. Protein product: CASSFSGTGLSDEQFF. V gene TRBV9 combines with J gene TRBJ2-1; 9 bases match TRBD1. The CDR3 contains 16 residues. CDR1 is SGDLS, CDR2 YYNGEE, per germline. Trimming at V came to 4 bases and at J to 8 bases, leaving 13 bases not matched to a gene.

CDR3 sequence: CASSQGTSGGPNTGELFF. CDR3 DNA sequence: TGCGCCAGCAGCCAAGGGACTAGCGGGGGCCCGAACACCGGGGAGCTGTTTTTT. The rearrangement uses TRBV4-3 and TRBJ2-2; 13 bases fit TRBD2. The CDR3 has 18 amino acids. Germline CDR1 reads LGHNA; CDR2 reads YSLEER. The V segment lost 1 base and the J segment 0 bases; nucleotides outside the gene matches: 2.

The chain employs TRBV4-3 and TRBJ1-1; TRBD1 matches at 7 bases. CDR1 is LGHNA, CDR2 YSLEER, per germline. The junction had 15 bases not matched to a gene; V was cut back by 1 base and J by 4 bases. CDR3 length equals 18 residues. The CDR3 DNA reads TGCGCCAGCAGCCAAGGAACCCGCAGGGGGACGGACAGCACTGAAGCTTTCTTT. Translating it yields CASSQGTRRGTDSTEAFF.

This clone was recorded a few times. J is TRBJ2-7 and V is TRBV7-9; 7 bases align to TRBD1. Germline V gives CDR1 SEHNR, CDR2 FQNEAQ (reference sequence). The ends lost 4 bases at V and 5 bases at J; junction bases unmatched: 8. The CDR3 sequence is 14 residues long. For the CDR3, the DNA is TGTGCCAGCAGCTCCGACAGGGAATCAAACGAGCAGTACTTC. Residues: CASSSDRESNEQYF.

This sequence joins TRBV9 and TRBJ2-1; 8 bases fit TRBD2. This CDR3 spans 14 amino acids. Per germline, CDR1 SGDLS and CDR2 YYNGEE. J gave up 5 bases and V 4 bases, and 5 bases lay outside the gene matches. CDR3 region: CASSTTSGNNEQFF. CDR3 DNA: TGTGCCAGCAGCACTACTAGCGGAAACAATGAGCAGTTCTTC. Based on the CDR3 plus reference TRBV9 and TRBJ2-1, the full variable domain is DSGVTQTPKHLITATGQRVTLRCSPRSGDLSVYWYQQSLDQGLQFLIQYYNGEERAKGNILERFSAQQFPDLHSELNLSSLELGDSALYFCASSTTSGNNEQFFGPGTRLTVL.

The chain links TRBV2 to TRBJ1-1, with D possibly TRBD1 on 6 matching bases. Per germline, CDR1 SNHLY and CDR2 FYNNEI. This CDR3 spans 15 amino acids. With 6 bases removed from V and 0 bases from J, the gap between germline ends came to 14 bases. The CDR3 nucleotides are TGTGCCAGCAGATTCGAGGGGGAGGTGAACACTGAAGCTTTCTTT. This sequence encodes CASRFEGEVNTEAFF.

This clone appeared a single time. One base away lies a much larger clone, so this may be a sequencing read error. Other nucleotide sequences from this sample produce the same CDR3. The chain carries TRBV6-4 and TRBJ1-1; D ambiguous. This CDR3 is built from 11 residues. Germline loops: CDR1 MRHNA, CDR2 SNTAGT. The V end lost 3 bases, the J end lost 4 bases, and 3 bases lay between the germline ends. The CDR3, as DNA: TGTGCCAGCAGTGAAGGCACTGAAGCTTTCTTT. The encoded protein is CASSEGTEAFF.